Listed here are 23 T cell receptor beta chains from one sample, sequenced in a study of blood T cell repertoires in COVID-19. Libraries were prepared by immunoSEQ multiplex PCR; TCRdb keeps only in-frame clonotypes and omits some of them. The sample holds 95,000 to 150,000 clones; 78% are singletons and the top ten take approximately 2.4%. The sequenced sample consisted of peripheral blood. These receptors were obtained from a man in his 70s with acute or convalescent COVID-19.

This chain uses TRBV4-3 with TRBJ2-3, with 7 bases identical to TRBD1. The germline gives CDR1 LGHNA, CDR2 YSLEER. V gave up 0 bases and J gave up 0 bases; unmatched junction bases: 9. The CDR3 totals 18 residues. The DNA for the CDR3 is TGCGCCAGCAGCCAAGATCTATACAGGGGTACTAGCACAGATACGCAGTATTTT. As protein: CASSQDLYRGTSTDTQYF.

The chain employs TRBV18 and TRBJ1-6; 10 bases match TRBD1. Germline trimming cut 3 bases from V and 2 bases from J; bases unmatched to any gene: 4. The CDR3 covers 17 residues. Germline assignment: CDR1 KGHSH and CDR2 LQKENI. Here the CDR3 DNA reads TGTGCCAGCTCACCTAGGGACAGGGGCCCCTATAATTCACCCCTCCACTTT. This translates into CASSPRDRGPYNSPLHF.

This clone came up once. The V gene is TRBV6-2 or TRBV6-3, the J gene TRBJ2-2; D might be TRBD1 (5 bases). The CDR3 sequence is 13 residues long. Per germline, CDR1 MNHEY and CDR2 SVGEGT. V lost 5 bases, J lost 4 bases, and 8 bases lay in between. The CDR3 bases are TGTGCCAGCAGTGCAGGGTTCACCGGGGAGCTGTTTTTT. Translation: CASSAGFTGELFF.

The CDR3 sequence: CSVTGTGATNEKLFF. CDR3 bases: TGCAGCGTTACCGGGACAGGCGCAACTAATGAAAAACTGTTTTTT. This chain connects TRBV29-1 to TRBJ1-4; TRBD1 agrees at 8 bases. CDR1 is SQVTM and CDR2 is ANQGSEA in the germline V gene. V lost 5 bases to trimming and J lost 0 bases; unmatched junction nucleotides: 5. The CDR3 is 15 residues long.

The chain carries TRBV9 and TRBJ1-1; the match to TRBD1 covers 10 bases. Germline V lookup: CDR1 SGDLS, CDR2 YYNGEE. Unmatched junction bases numbered 3, after V lost 3 bases and J lost 7 bases. The CDR3 totals 13 residues. CDR3 loop: CASSATGGVEAFF. DNA for the CDR3: TGTGCCAGCAGCGCGACAGGGGGCGTTGAAGCTTTCTTT.

This clone has only a few counts. The chain uses TRBV14 and TRBJ1-4; the match to TRBD1 covers 7 bases. CDR1 is SGHDN, CDR2 FVKESK, per germline. Trimming at V came to 4 bases and at J to 0 bases, leaving 5 bases not matched to a gene. CDR3 length equals 16 residues. CDR3 in DNA: TGTGCCAGCAGCCCAACAGGGGCTGCAACTAATGAAAAACTGTTTTTT. It yields the protein CASSPTGAATNEKLFF.

The V and J genes are TRBV24-1 and TRBJ2-1; 7 bases line up with TRBD1. Trimming cost V 3 bases and J 0 bases; bases outside gene matches: 1. The CDR3 runs to 15 residues. Per germline, CDR1 KGHDR and CDR2 SFDVKD. In nucleotides, the CDR3 is TGTGCCACCAGTGATCACAGGGGCTCCTACAATGAGCAGTTCTTC. It codes for CATSDHRGSYNEQFF.

The chain couples TRBV4-3 to TRBJ2-1; 11 nucleotides align to TRBD2. Unmatched junction bases numbered 2, after V lost 0 bases and J lost 4 bases. Germline CDR1 reads LGHNA; CDR2 reads YSLEER. CDR3 size: 16 residues. The CDR3, as DNA: TGCGCCAGCAGCCAAGATCCTAGCGGGGGGTACAATGAGCAGTTCTTC. As protein: CASSQDPSGGYNEQFF.

The chain uses TRBV3-1 (or the pseudogene TRBV3-2) and TRBJ1-2, with D possibly TRBD1 on 5 matching bases. Deletions cut 0 bases from V and 6 bases from J, with 8 bases between. This CDR3 spans 13 amino acids. Germline CDR1 is LGHDT and CDR2 is YNNKEL (reference sequence). CDR3 nucleotides: TGTGCCAGCAGCCAAGACAGGGAAAATGGCTACACCTTC. This encodes CASSQDRENGYTF.

This sequence joins TRBV19 and TRBJ1-1; 9 bases match TRBD1. Looked up from germline, CDR1 is LNHDA and CDR2 is SQIVND (reference sequence). Trimming removed 7 bases from V and 1 base from J; junction bases left unmatched: 7. The CDR3 has 15 residues. CDR3: CASTIQGARNTEAFF. CDR3 DNA: TGTGCCAGTACCATACAGGGGGCGAGGAACACTGAAGCTTTCTTT.

This clone was recorded a few times. The chain joins TRBV12-5 to TRBJ2-7, with D maybe TRBD2 (5 bases). Germline CDR1 reads LGHNT; CDR2 reads FRNRAP. V lost 5 bases and J lost 6, with 14 bases in between. The length of the CDR3 is 13 residues. In DNA form, the CDR3 reads TGTGCTAGTGGTCCGTATCTAGGGAGCGAGCAGTACTTC. Amino acids: CASGPYLGSEQYF.

The chain has TRBV24-1 and TRBJ2-1; possible D gene TRBD1, 5 bases. CDR1 is KGHDR, CDR2 SFDVKD, per germline. The CDR3 runs to 17 residues. V lost 3 bases, J lost 0 bases, and 14 bases lay in between. This CDR3 is CATSDTGFTSSYNEQFF. The CDR3 DNA reads TGTGCCACCAGTGATACAGGATTTACCAGCTCCTACAATGAGCAGTTCTTC.

This chain connects TRBV11-3 to TRBJ2-3, with 12 positions matching TRBD2. The V segment lost 5 bases and the J segment 4 bases; nucleotides outside the gene matches: 7. CDR1 is SGHNT, CDR2 YENEEA, per germline. This CDR3 is built from 16 residues. The CDR3 DNA is TGTGCCAGCAGCACCTCGACTAGCGGGGGCCCAGATACGCAGTATTTT. Translation gives CASSTSTSGGPDTQYF.

The chain is built from TRBV6-5 and TRBJ1-2, with D hard to call. From germline, CDR1 is MNHEY and CDR2 SVGAGI. Trimming shortened V by 6 bases and J by 3 bases, and 11 bases separated the two germline ends. This CDR3 has 13 amino acids. CDR3 coding DNA: TGTGCCAGCAGCCCGGACGGGGACTATGGCTACACCTTC. Encoded protein: CASSPDGDYGYTF.

This clone has more than one count but fewer than ten. The chain combines TRBV19 with TRBJ1-6; 7 nucleotides agree with TRBD1. The CDR3 spans 15 residues. J gave up 9 bases and V 1 base, and 6 bases lay outside the gene matches. The germline V gene has CDR1 LNHDA and CDR2 SQIVND (reference sequence). CDR3 loop: CASSIGAGGGSPLHF. CDR3 DNA sequence: TGTGCCAGTAGTATAGGGGCAGGGGGTGGTTCACCCCTCCACTTT.

This sequence joins TRBV6-6 and TRBJ1-1; 11 bases agree with TRBD1. Germline values: CDR1 MNHNY, CDR2 SVGAGI (reference sequence). This CDR3 is 13 amino acids long. The J segment lost 4 bases and the V segment lost 5 bases, leaving 0 bases of the junction unmatched. CDR3 nucleotides: TGTGCCAGCAGTGGGACAGGGGGCACTGAAGCTTTCTTT. Translation: CASSGTGGTEAFF.

This clone was detected only once. The J gene is TRBJ1-2, the V gene TRBV29-1; maybe TRBD1 (5 bases). The V and J ends lost 7 bases and 5 bases respectively, with 17 bases between them. The germline CDR1 and CDR2 sequences are SQVTM and ANQGSEA. The CDR3 has 13 residues. Here the CDR3 reads CSALTRVLYGYTF. In DNA form, the CDR3 reads TGCAGCGCGCTCACCAGGGTTTTATATGGCTACACCTTC.

This rearrangement joins TRBV5-1 to TRBJ1-1; D is perhaps TRBD1 (6 bases). CDR1 is SGHRS and CDR2 is YFSETQ in the germline V gene. V was clipped by 1 base and J by 6 bases, with 10 bases between them. The CDR3 runs to 13 residues. DNA of the CDR3: TGCGCCAGCAGCTTGATGACAGGCGCTGAAGCTTTCTTT. It is translated as CASSLMTGAEAFF.

The gene calls are TRBV18 and TRBJ1-4, with TRBD1 matching 7 bases. The V gene's germline CDR1 is KGHSH and CDR2 LQKENI. J lost 3 bases, V lost 6 bases, and 4 bases had no gene match. This CDR3 has 14 residues. Here the CDR3 DNA reads TGTGCCAGCTCTCGACAGGGATCTAATGAAAAACTGTTTTTT. It encodes CASSRQGSNEKLFF.

The V gene is TRBV7-9, the J gene TRBJ2-1, with a weak D call TRBD2 (6 bases). Deletions cut 4 bases from V and 1 base from J, with 11 bases between. The CDR3 runs to 15 residues. Per the germline V gene, CDR1 is SEHNR and CDR2 is FQNEAQ (reference sequence). The CDR3 loop reads CASSSRSGSYNEQFF. CDR3 bases: TGTGCCAGCAGCTCCCGAAGCGGGTCCTACAATGAGCAGTTCTTC.

This chain joins TRBV11-3 and TRBJ1-1; 7 bases are shared with TRBD1. V lost 5 bases, J lost 0 bases, and 3 bases stayed unmatched. Germline loops: CDR1 SGHNT, CDR2 YENEEA. This CDR3 comprises 14 residues. In DNA form, the CDR3 reads TGTGCCAGCAGCCGACAGGGCATGAACACTGAAGCTTTCTTT. This codes for CASSRQGMNTEAFF.

J is TRBJ2-3 and V is TRBV11-1, with D possibly TRBD2 on 6 matching bases. V lost 5 bases, J lost 6 bases, and 21 bases lay in between. CDR3 size: 16 residues. Germline V gene lookup returns CDR1 SGHAT and CDR2 FQDESV (reference sequence). For the CDR3, the DNA is TGTGCCAGCAGCGAGCGTGCGGGACGGCCTCGGGATACGCAGTATTTT. This sequence encodes CASSERAGRPRDTQYF.

V gene TRBV14 combines with J gene TRBJ2-3; 8 positions match TRBD1. Germline values: CDR1 SGHDN, CDR2 FVKESK. V shed 3 bases, J shed 7 bases, and the junction held 3 bases outside the gene matches. The CDR3 is 13 amino acids. In DNA form, the CDR3 reads TGTGCCAGCAGCCACCAGGGGGCCCATACGCAGTATTTT. Its translation: CASSHQGAHTQYF.